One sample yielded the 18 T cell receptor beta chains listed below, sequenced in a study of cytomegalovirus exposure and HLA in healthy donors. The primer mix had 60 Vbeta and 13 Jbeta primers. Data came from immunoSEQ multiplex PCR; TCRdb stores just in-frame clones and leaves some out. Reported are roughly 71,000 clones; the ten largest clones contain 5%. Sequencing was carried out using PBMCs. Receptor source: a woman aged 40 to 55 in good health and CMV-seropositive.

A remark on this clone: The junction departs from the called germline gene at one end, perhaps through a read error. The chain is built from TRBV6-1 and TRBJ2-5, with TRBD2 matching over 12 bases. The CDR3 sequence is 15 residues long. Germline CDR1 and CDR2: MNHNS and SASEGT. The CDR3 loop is CASSSLAGGQGTQYF. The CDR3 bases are TGTGCCAGCAGTTCACTAGCGGGGGGACAAGGGACCCAGTACTTC.

The CDR3 protein is CASSLDRHRNTEAFF. In nucleotides, the CDR3 is TGTGCCAGCAGCTTAGATCGTCACAGGAACACTGAAGCTTTCTTT. The genes are TRBV11-2 and TRBJ1-1; D is uncertain. V was clipped by 0 bases and J by 1 base, with 9 bases between them. Germline-derived CDR1 and CDR2 are SGHAT and FQNNGV. The CDR3 length is 15 residues.

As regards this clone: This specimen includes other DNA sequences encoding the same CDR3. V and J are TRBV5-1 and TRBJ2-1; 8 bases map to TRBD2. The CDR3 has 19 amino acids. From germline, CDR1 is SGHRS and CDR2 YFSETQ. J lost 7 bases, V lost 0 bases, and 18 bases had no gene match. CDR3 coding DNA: TGCGCCAGCAGCTTGGGCATAAGACAAGCGGGGGTAAAAGTAAATGAGCAGTTCTTC. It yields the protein CASSLGIRQAGVKVNEQFF. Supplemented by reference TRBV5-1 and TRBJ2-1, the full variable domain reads KAGVTQTPRYLIKTRGQQVTLSCSPISGHRSVSWYQQTPGQGLQFLFEYFSETQRNKGNFPGRFSGRQFSNSRSEMNVSTLELGDSALYLCASSLGIRQAGVKVNEQFFGPGTRLTVL.

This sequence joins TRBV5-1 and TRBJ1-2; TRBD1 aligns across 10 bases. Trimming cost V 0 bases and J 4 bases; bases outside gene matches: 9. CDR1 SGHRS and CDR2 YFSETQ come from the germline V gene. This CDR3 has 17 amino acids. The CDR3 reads CASSLAPRTGGRYGYTF. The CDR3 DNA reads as TGCGCCAGCAGCTTGGCGCCTAGGACAGGGGGTCGCTATGGCTACACCTTC.

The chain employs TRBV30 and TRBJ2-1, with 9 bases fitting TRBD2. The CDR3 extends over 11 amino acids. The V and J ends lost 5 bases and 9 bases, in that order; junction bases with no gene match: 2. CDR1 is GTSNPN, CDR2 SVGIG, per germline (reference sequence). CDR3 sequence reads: CAWGTSSEQFF. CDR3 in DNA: TGTGCCTGGGGGACTAGCAGTGAGCAGTTCTTC.

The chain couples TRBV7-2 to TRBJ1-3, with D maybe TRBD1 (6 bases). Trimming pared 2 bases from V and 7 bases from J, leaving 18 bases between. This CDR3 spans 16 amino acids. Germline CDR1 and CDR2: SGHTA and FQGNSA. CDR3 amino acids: CASSLTPGAPVNTIYF. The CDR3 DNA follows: TGTGCCAGCAGCTTAACCCCAGGGGCGCCGGTGAACACCATATATTTT. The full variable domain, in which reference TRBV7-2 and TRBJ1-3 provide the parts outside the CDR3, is GAGVSQSPSNKVTEKGKDVELRCDPISGHTALYWYRQSLGQGLEFLIYFQGNSAPDKSGLPSDRFSAERTGGSVSTLTIQRTQQEDSAVYLCASSLTPGAPVNTIYFGEGSWLTVV.

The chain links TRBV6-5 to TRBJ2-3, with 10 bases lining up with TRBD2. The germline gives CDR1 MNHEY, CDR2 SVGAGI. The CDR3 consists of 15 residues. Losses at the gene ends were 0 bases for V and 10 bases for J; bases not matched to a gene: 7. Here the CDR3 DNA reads TGTGCCAGCAGTTACTCGAGGCTAGCGGGAGTATCGCAGTATTTT. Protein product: CASSYSRLAGVSQYF.

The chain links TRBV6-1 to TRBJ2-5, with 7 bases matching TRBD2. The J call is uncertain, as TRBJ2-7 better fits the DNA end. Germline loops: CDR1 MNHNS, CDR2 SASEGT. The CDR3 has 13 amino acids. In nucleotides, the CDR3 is TGTGCCAGCGGTAGGGGAGGGCCTTACGAGCAGTACTTC. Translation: CASGRGGPYEQYF.

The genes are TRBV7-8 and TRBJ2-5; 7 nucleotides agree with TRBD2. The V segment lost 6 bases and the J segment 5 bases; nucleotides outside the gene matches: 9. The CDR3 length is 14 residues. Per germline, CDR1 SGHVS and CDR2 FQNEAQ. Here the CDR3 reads CASRPAGKGETQYF. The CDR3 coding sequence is TGTGCCAGCAGACCAGCGGGAAAGGGGGAGACCCAGTACTTC.

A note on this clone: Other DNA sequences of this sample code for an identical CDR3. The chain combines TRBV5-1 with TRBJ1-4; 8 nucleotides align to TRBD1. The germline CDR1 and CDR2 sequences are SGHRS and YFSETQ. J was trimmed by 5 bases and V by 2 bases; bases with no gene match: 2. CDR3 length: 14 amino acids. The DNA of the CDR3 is TGCGCCAGCAGCTTACAGGGGGGGAATGAAAAACTGTTTTTT. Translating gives CASSLQGGNEKLFF.

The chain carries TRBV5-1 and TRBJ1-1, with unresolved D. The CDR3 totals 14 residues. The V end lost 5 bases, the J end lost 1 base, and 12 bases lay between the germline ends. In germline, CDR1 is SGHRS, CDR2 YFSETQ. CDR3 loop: CASRGEISNTEAFF. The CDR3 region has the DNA TGCGCCAGCAGGGGAGAGATTTCGAACACTGAAGCTTTCTTT.

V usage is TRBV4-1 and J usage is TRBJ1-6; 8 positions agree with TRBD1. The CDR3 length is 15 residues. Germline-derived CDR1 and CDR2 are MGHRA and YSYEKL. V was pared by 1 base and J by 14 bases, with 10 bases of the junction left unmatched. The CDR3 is CASSQAVLTGATLHF. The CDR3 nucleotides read TGCGCCAGCAGCCAAGCTGTATTGACAGGGGCAACCCTCCACTTT.

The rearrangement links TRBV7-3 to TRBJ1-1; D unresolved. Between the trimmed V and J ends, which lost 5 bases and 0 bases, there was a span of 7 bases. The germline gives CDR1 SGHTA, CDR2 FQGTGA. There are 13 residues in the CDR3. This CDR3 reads CASSPHMNTEAFF. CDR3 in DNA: TGTGCCAGCAGCCCGCACATGAACACTGAAGCTTTCTTT. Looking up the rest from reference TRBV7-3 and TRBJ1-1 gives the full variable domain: GAGVSQTPSNKVTEKGKYVELRCDPISGHTALYWYRQSLGQGPEFLIYFQGTGAADDSGLPNDRFFAVRPEGSVSTLKIQRTERGDSAVYLCASSPHMNTEAFFGQGTRLTVV.

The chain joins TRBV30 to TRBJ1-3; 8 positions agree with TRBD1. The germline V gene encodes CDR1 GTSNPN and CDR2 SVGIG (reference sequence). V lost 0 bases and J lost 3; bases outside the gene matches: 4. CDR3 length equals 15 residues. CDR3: CAWSVGQGGGNTIYF. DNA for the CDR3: TGTGCCTGGAGTGTAGGACAGGGCGGTGGAAACACCATATATTTT.

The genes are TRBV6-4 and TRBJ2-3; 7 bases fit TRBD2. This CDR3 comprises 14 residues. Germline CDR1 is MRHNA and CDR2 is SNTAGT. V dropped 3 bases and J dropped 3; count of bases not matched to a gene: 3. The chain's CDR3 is CASSEGGETDTQYF. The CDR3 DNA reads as TGTGCCAGCAGTGAGGGGGGGGAGACAGATACGCAGTATTTT.

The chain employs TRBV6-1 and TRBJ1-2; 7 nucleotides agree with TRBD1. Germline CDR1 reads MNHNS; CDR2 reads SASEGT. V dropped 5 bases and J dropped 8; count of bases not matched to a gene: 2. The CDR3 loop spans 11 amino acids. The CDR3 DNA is TGTGCCAGCAGTATACAGGGGGGCTACACCTTC. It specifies CASSIQGGYTF.

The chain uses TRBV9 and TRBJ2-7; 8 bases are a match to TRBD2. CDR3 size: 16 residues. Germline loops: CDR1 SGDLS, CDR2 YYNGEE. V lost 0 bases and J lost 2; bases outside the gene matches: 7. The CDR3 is CASSVDRLAKTYEQYF. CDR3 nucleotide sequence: TGTGCCAGCAGCGTAGATAGACTAGCGAAAACCTACGAGCAGTACTTC.

The CDR3: CASSPSGQAYGQFF. CDR3 DNA: TGTGCCAGCTCACCGTCGGGACAGGCGTACGGGCAGTTCTTC. The V gene is TRBV18, the J gene TRBJ2-1; TRBD1 aligns across 8 bases. This CDR3 is 14 amino acids long. After removal of 3 bases from V and 12 bases from J, the junction contained 10 bases not matched to a gene. Per the germline V gene, CDR1 is KGHSH and CDR2 is LQKENI. The full variable domain, with the rest looked up from reference TRBV18 and TRBJ2-1, is NAGVMQNPRHLVRRRGQEARLRCSPMKGHSHVYWYRQLPEEGLKFMVYLQKENIIDESGMPKERFSAEFPKEGPSILRIQQVVRGDSAAYFCASSPSGQAYGQFFGPGTRLTVL.